Presented here are 28 T cell receptor beta chains from one specimen sequenced in a study of response to subunit inactivated influenza vaccine (dated by TCRdb to 2016 to 2018). Receptor amplification or capture employed RT-PCR. The sample was run on an Illumina HiSeq 2500. The public reads were reprocessed in TCRdb via fastp at Q25 and MiXCR, keeping in-frame beta chains. Each entry merges the rows of one CDR3 protein and shows their most common DNA and genes. The sample records over 300,000 distinct CDR3 sequences, 20% to 25% of which are singletons. Clones ranked in the top ten supply roughly 10% of the sample. The sequencing here drew on PBMCs from blood, taken about 20 months after vaccination. The source is a man aged 45 to 75 who received an inactivated influenza vaccine. Donor details come from another sample of the same person, matched by shared clones.

This clonotype appeared once. J is TRBJ2-4 and V is TRBV28; 14 bases map to TRBD2. The CDR3 loop spans 19 amino acids. The J segment lost 0 bases and the V segment lost 5 bases, leaving 9 bases of the junction unmatched. CDR1 and CDR2 from the germline V gene are MDHEN and SYDVKM. CDR3: CASSTWIGTSGRAKNIQYF. DNA of the CDR3: TGTGCCAGCAGTACCTGGATCGGGACTAGCGGGAGAGCCAAAAACATTCAGTACTTC. The variable domain in full, with the rest retrieved from reference TRBV28 and TRBJ2-4, is DVKVTQSSRYLVKRTGEKVFLECVQDMDHENMFWYRQDPGLGLRLIYFSYDVKMKEKGDIPEGYSVSREKKERFSLILESASTNQTSMYLCASSTWIGTSGRAKNIQYFGAGTRLSVL.

The genes are TRBV19 and TRBJ1-1, with 7 bases fitting TRBD1. The CDR3 is made up of 15 amino acids. After removal of 5 bases from V and 1 base from J, the junction contained 7 bases not matched to a gene. Germline CDR1 is LNHDA and CDR2 is SQIVND (reference sequence). The CDR3 loop reads CASSLLTGSNTEAFF. The CDR3 DNA reads as TGTGCCAGTAGTCTATTGACAGGGTCGAACACTGAAGCTTTCTTT. Variable domain in full (rest from reference TRBV19 and TRBJ1-1): DGGITQSPKYLFRKEGQNVTLSCEQNLNHDAMYWYRQDPGQGLRLIYYSQIVNDFQKGDIAEGYSVSREKKESFPLTVTSAQKNPTAFYLCASSLLTGSNTEAFFGQGTRLTVV.

This clonotype appeared a few times. The chain carries TRBV3-1 and TRBJ1-2, with unresolved D. V was trimmed by 5 bases and J by 8 bases, leaving 15 bases between them. The CDR3 runs 13 residues. Germline V CDR1 and CDR2: LGHDT, YNNKEL (reference sequence). This CDR3 is CASSSKRHGGYTF. The CDR3 coding sequence is TGTGCCAGCAGCTCCAAGAGGCACGGGGGCTACACCTTC.

This clonotype was counted many times. The DNA for the CDR3 is TGTGCCAGTAGTGCAATCAGGGGCCCCTATGGCTACACCTTC. Translating it yields CASSAIRGPYGYTF. This chain uses TRBV19 with TRBJ1-2, with a possible D match to TRBD1 (6 bases). The CDR3 is 14 residues long. Germline CDR1 reads LNHDA; CDR2 reads SQIVND (reference sequence). The germline V and J ends were trimmed by 5 bases and 4 bases, with 14 bases remaining between them.

This clonotype was observed a handful of times. CDR3 bases: TGTGCCAGCAGTACTGGGACCGGAGGGGGAAACACCATATATTTT. Translating gives CASSTGTGGGNTIYF. The J gene is TRBJ1-3, the V gene TRBV6-5; D might be TRBD1 (5 bases). This CDR3 contains 15 residues. V dropped 5 bases and J dropped 4 bases, with 15 bases sitting between them. The germline V gene encodes CDR1 MNHEY and CDR2 SVGAGI.

This clonotype has ten or more counts. The gene calls are TRBV4-2 and TRBJ1-2; 7 nucleotides align to TRBD1. The CDR3 covers 16 residues. The V and J ends lost 1 base and 8 bases, in that order; junction bases with no gene match: 13. Looked up from germline, CDR1 is LGHNA and CDR2 is YNFKEQ. The CDR3 protein is CASSQGLAGGYYGYTF. The CDR3 DNA is TGTGCCAGCAGCCAAGGTCTCGCAGGGGGATATTACGGCTACACCTTC.

The CDR3: CASSLGPPLEQFF. CDR3 DNA sequence: TGCGCCAGCAGCTTGGGTCCCCCGCTAGAGCAGTTCTTC. This rearrangement joins TRBV5-1 to TRBJ2-1, with unresolved D. The CDR3 contains 13 residues. V was trimmed by 0 bases and J by 10 bases, leaving 11 bases between them. In germline, CDR1 is SGHRS, CDR2 YFSETQ.

V gene TRBV7-3 combines with J gene TRBJ2-2, with 10 nucleotides matching TRBD1. Germline V CDR1 and CDR2: SGHTA, FQGTGA. The V segment lost 4 bases and the J segment 7 bases; nucleotides outside the gene matches: 12. The CDR3 spans 17 residues. The CDR3 region is CASSYGPGQGLNGELFF. Written as DNA, the CDR3 is TGTGCCAGCAGCTACGGCCCGGGACAGGGGCTTAACGGGGAGCTGTTTTTT.

This clonotype has only a few counts. The rearrangement uses TRBV6-1 and TRBJ1-2; TRBD1 matches at 7 bases. CDR1 is MNHNS, CDR2 SASEGT, per germline. V lost 7 bases and J lost 8; bases outside the gene matches: 4. CDR3 length: 11 amino acids. The CDR3 sequence is CASIHRGGYTF. The CDR3, as DNA: TGTGCCAGCATCCACAGGGGAGGCTACACCTTC.

This clonotype occurred many times. The chain recombines TRBV18 with TRBJ1-1; D unclear. CDR3 size: 14 residues. V was trimmed by 4 bases and J by 6 bases, leaving 15 bases between them. Germline V gene data show CDR1 as KGHSH and CDR2 as LQKENI. DNA for the CDR3: TGTGCCAGCTCACAAGGGCAGTTAGGACCTGAAGCTTTCTTT. This gives the protein CASSQGQLGPEAFF.

This chain uses TRBV20-1 with TRBJ2-1; 13 bases are shared with TRBD2. Germline V gives CDR1 DFQATT, CDR2 SNEGSKA (reference sequence). The CDR3 is made up of 15 amino acids. CDR3 protein: CSVKLGTSGDNEQFF. CDR3 bases: TGCAGCGTTAAATTAGGGACTAGCGGGGACAATGAGCAGTTCTTC.

As for this clonotype: With a much larger clone just one base away, this may be a read error. The chain couples TRBV10-3 to TRBJ2-1; 8 nucleotides agree with TRBD2. Germline V CDR1 and CDR2: ENHRY, SYGVKD. The J segment lost 4 bases and the V segment lost 7 bases, leaving 9 bases of the junction unmatched. The CDR3 is 15 amino acids. The CDR3 nucleotides are TGTGCCATCACCACCTCACTAGCGGTATACAATGAGCAGTTCTTC. Translating gives CAITTSLAVYNEQFF.

This clonotype was picked up many times. This chain uses TRBV3-1 with TRBJ1-2, with D possibly TRBD1 on 5 matching bases. V gave up 3 bases and J gave up 4 bases, with 15 bases separating them. Germline V gives CDR1 LGHDT, CDR2 YNNKEL (reference sequence). There are 15 residues in the CDR3. The DNA for the CDR3 is TGTGCCAGCAGCCATTCCGTGATCAGGGCCTATGGCTACACCTTC. As protein: CASSHSVIRAYGYTF.

The chain has TRBV29-1 and TRBJ1-2; D might be TRBD1 (6 bases). CDR3 size: 11 residues. Trimming took off 2 bases at V and 13 bases at J, with 14 bases between the two ends. CDR1 and CDR2 (germline): SQVTM, ANQGSEA. DNA for the CDR3: TGCAGCGTTGAACAGGGGACCCGTGTCACCTTC. Translating gives CSVEQGTRVTF.

The J gene is TRBJ1-5, the V gene TRBV4-1; TRBD1 agrees at 8 bases. Germline lookup yields CDR1 MGHRA and CDR2 YSYEKL. The CDR3 spans 14 residues. V shed 2 bases, J shed 5 bases, and the junction held 2 bases outside the gene matches. The DNA of the CDR3 is TGCGCCAGCAGCCAAATGGACAGGGATCAGCCCCAGCATTTT. Protein sequence: CASSQMDRDQPQHF.

This clonotype was recorded once. CDR3 nucleotides: TGTGCCAGCAGTTACAGGGGGGGCTCTAGCACAGATACGCAGTATTTT. Protein: CASSYRGGSSTDTQYF. The chain is built from TRBV6-5 and TRBJ2-3; a possible D gene is TRBD2 (7 bases). Germline V lookup: CDR1 MNHEY, CDR2 SVGAGI. The ends were cut back, 2 bases at V and 0 bases at J, with 12 bases in the middle. The CDR3 has 16 amino acids.

This clonotype showed up just a few times. This chain connects TRBV20-1 to TRBJ2-3, with 7 bases aligning to TRBD2. Germline CDR1 and CDR2: DFQATT and SNEGSKA (reference sequence). The CDR3 length is 15 residues. The V segment lost 3 bases and the J segment 5 bases; nucleotides outside the gene matches: 11. This chain's CDR3 is CSARAVAGAGDTQYF. Written as DNA, the CDR3 is TGCAGTGCTAGGGCGGTAGCGGGTGCGGGAGATACGCAGTATTTT.

This chain links TRBV7-9 with TRBJ1-2; no definite D call. Trimming stripped 0 bases from V and 0 bases from J, with 8 bases between. The germline CDR1 and CDR2 sequences are SEHNR and FQNEAQ (reference sequence). CDR3 length: 15 amino acids. The CDR3 sequence: CASSLAALSNYGYTF. As DNA, the CDR3 is TGTGCCAGCAGCTTAGCTGCACTCTCTAACTATGGCTACACCTTC.

The V gene is TRBV6-5, the J gene TRBJ2-7; D is perhaps TRBD1 (6 bases). Per germline, CDR1 MNHEY and CDR2 SVGAGI. Deletions cut 8 bases from V and 3 bases from J, with 11 bases between. There are 12 residues in the CDR3. The CDR3 DNA is TGTGCCAGCCTGGGGGCGGGCTACGAGCAGTACTTC. It yields the protein CASLGAGYEQYF.

The sample holds a few counts of this clonotype. The chain uses TRBV3-1 and TRBJ2-1, with unresolved D. This CDR3 spans 13 amino acids. Trimming took off 1 base at V and 7 bases at J, with 8 bases between the two ends. Germline V gives CDR1 LGHDT, CDR2 YNNKEL (reference sequence). This CDR3 is CASSQGRNNEQFF. In DNA, the CDR3 is TGTGCCAGCAGCCAAGGCAGAAATAATGAGCAGTTCTTC.

This clonotype was found a few times. The CDR3 carries no conserved terminal phenylalanine or tryptophan, so it likely arises from a read error. The DNA is omitted, as the CDR3 cannot be located on it reliably, and the CDR3 follows TCRdb's listing. The rearrangement links TRBV12-3 or TRBV12-4 to TRBJ2-5; the table assigns TRBD1, which was not confirmed against the DNA. The CDR3 is 12 amino acids in total, end residues counted. The chain's CDR3 is CASSLGQDTPIL.

V gene TRBV29-1 combines with J gene TRBJ2-3; 9 nucleotides align to TRBD2. Germline V gene data show CDR1 as SQVTM and CDR2 as ANQGSEA. Trimming took 3 bases from V and 1 from J; bases not matched to a gene: 2. This CDR3 contains 14 residues. In DNA, the CDR3 is TGCAGCGTTGAGAGGACTAGCGGCACAGATACGCAGTATTTT. This sequence encodes CSVERTSGTDTQYF.

This clonotype was recorded a few times. In DNA form, the CDR3 reads TGTGCCAGCAGCCCTATGGGGACAGGGGGCGATGAAAAACTGTTTTTT. It encodes CASSPMGTGGDEKLFF. The chain employs TRBV7-9 and TRBJ1-4, with TRBD1 identical over 12 bases. V dropped 5 bases and J dropped 6; count of bases not matched to a gene: 7. In germline, CDR1 is SEHNR, CDR2 FQNEAQ (reference sequence). The CDR3 consists of 16 residues.

This rearrangement joins TRBV10-3 to TRBJ1-2; D is unresolved. Trimming removed 6 bases from V and 4 bases from J, with 12 bases in between. Germline V gene sequence: CDR1 ENHRY, CDR2 SYGVKD. The CDR3 is made up of 13 amino acids. The CDR3 protein is CAISEEGTYGYTF. The CDR3 DNA reads as TGTGCCATCAGCGAAGAGGGAACCTATGGCTACACCTTC.

The chain is built from TRBV7-2 and TRBJ1-2; possibly TRBD1 for D (6 bases). Germline V lookup: CDR1 SGHTA, CDR2 FQGNSA. Between the trimmed V and J ends, which lost 0 bases and 4 bases, there was a span of 9 bases. The CDR3 covers 14 residues. CDR3 nucleotide sequence: TGTGCCAGCAGCTTAGCCGGGGGCCCCTATGGCTACACCTTC. This gives the protein CASSLAGGPYGYTF.

This clonotype came up many times. The chain carries TRBV12-3 or TRBV12-4 and TRBJ1-1; tentatively, D is TRBD1 (5 bases). The CDR3 runs to 13 residues. Trimming took 7 bases from V and 2 from J, leaving 11 bases between them. In DNA, the CDR3 is TGTGCCAGCACTAAAGGACAAAACACTGAAGCTTTCTTT. This sequence encodes CASTKGQNTEAFF.

This clonotype was counted ten times or more. This sequence joins TRBV20-1 and TRBJ2-7; D may be TRBD1 (5 bases). V was pared by 1 base and J by 0 bases, with 10 bases between. Germline V CDR1 and CDR2: DFQATT, SNEGSKA (reference sequence). The CDR3 contains 14 residues. CDR3 loop: CSARGGVGSYEQYF. CDR3 in DNA: TGCAGTGCTAGAGGGGGCGTAGGCTCCTACGAGCAGTACTTC.

The chain employs TRBV2 and TRBJ1-2; D perhaps matches TRBD1 (5 bases). Trimming shortened V by 4 bases and J by 3 bases, and 12 bases separated the two germline ends. This CDR3 is 14 amino acids long. Per germline, CDR1 SNHLY and CDR2 FYNNEI. CDR3 nucleotide sequence: TGTGCCAGCAGTGTAGAGGGGCAGGACTATGGCTACACCTTC. This codes for CASSVEGQDYGYTF.